Included here is one TCR beta chain sequence, with context. Its antigen is undetermined. This specimen belongs to a study of cytomegalovirus exposure and HLA in healthy donors. Study-wide results and limits: According to an earlier analysis, most TCR beta V segments yielded productive rearrangements about 87% or about 30% of the time. In vitro confirmation showed a few CMV-associated chains to be CMV antigen specific.

The study ran its PCR with 60 Vbeta and 13 Jbeta primers. Profiled with immunoSEQ multiplex PCR; TCRdb holds only in-frame clones, not every one. Among more than 90,000 clones listed, 82% were seen once. The sample comprised PBMCs. The TCR comes from a man over 45 in good health and CMV-seronegative.

CDR3 nucleotide sequence: TGCAGCGTCCCCGGCCCCCTGGAGCAAGAGACCCAGTACTTC. Translated: CSVPGPLEQETQYF. The chain carries TRBV29-1 and TRBJ2-5, with D unresolved. The CDR3 loop spans 14 amino acids. The germline V gene has CDR1 SQVTM and CDR2 ANQGSEA. V shed 6 bases and J shed 2 bases, with 16 bases lying between them.